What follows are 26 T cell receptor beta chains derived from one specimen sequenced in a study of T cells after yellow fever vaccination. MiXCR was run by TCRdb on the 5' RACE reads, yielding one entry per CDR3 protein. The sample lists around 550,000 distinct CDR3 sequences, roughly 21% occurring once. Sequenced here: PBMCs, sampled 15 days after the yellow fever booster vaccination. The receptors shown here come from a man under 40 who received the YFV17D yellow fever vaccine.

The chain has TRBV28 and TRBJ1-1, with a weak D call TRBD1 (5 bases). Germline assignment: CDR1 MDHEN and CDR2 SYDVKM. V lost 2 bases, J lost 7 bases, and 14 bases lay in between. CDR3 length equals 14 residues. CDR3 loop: CASSLPQGALEAFF. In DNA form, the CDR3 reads TGTGCCAGCAGTTTACCCCAGGGCGCCCTTGAAGCTTTCTTT. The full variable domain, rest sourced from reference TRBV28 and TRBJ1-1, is DVKVTQSSRYLVKRTGEKVFLECVQDMDHENMFWYRQDPGLGLRLIYFSYDVKMKEKGDIPEGYSVSREKKERFSLILESASTNQTSMYLCASSLPQGALEAFFGQGTRLTVV.

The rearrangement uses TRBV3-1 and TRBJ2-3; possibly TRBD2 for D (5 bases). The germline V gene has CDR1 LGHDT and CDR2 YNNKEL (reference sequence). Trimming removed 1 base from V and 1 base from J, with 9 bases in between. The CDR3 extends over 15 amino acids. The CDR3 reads CASSQGLRGTDTQYF. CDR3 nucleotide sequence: TGTGCCAGCAGCCAAGGACTGAGGGGCACAGATACGCAGTATTTT.

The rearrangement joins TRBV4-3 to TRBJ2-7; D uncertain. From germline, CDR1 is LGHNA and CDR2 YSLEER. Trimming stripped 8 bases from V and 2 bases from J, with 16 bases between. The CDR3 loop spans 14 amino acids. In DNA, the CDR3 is TGCGCCAGCGGCCCAGCCGAATCGGCCTACGAGCAGTACTTC. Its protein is CASGPAESAYEQYF.

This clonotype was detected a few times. The CDR3 sequence is CASSSDRGPTGELFF. CDR3 sequence (DNA): TGTGCCAGCAGCTCGGACAGGGGGCCCACCGGGGAGCTGTTTTTT. J is TRBJ2-2 and V is TRBV7-9, with TRBD1 identical over 11 bases. The J segment lost 4 bases and the V segment lost 4 bases, leaving 2 bases of the junction unmatched. The length of the CDR3 is 15 residues. In germline, CDR1 is SEHNR, CDR2 FQNEAQ (reference sequence).

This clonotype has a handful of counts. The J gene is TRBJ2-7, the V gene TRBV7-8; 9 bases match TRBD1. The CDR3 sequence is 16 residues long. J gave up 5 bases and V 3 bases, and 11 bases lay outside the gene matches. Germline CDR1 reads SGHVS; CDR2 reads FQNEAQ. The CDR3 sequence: CASSFGPGTGNHEQYF. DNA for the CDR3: TGTGCCAGCAGCTTCGGTCCAGGGACAGGGAACCACGAGCAGTACTTC.

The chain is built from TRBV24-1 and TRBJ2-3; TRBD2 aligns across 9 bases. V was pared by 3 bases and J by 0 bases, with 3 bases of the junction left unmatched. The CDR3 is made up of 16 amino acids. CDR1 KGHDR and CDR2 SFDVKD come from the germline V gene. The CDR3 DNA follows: TGTGCCACCAGTGATGCCGGGACTAGCAGCACAGATACGCAGTATTTT. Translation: CATSDAGTSSTDTQYF.

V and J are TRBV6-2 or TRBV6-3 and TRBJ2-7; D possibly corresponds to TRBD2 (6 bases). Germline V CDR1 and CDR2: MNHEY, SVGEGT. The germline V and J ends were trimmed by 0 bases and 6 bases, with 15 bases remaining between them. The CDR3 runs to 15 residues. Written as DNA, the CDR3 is TGTGCCAGCAGTTACTCGGACTATTCCCCCCCCGAGCAGTACTTC. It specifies CASSYSDYSPPEQYF.

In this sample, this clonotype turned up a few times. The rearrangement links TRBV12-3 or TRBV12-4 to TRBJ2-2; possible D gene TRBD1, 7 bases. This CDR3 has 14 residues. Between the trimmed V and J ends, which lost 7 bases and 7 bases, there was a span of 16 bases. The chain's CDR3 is CASNLWRGRGELFF. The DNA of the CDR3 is TGTGCCAGCAACCTCTGGAGGGGGCGCGGGGAGCTGTTTTTT.

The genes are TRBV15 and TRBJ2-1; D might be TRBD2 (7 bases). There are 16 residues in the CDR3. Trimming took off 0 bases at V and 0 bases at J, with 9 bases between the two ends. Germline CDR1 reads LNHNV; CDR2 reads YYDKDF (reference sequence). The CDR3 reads CATSRDGGASYNEQFF. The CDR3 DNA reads TGTGCCACCAGCAGAGATGGGGGGGCCTCCTACAATGAGCAGTTCTTC.

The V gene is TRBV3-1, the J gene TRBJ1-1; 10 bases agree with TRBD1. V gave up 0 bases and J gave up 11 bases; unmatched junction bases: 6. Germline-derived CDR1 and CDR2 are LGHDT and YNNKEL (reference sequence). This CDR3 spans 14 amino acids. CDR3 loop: CASSQEGTGALAFF. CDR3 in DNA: TGTGCCAGCAGCCAAGAAGGGACAGGGGCGCTCGCTTTCTTT.

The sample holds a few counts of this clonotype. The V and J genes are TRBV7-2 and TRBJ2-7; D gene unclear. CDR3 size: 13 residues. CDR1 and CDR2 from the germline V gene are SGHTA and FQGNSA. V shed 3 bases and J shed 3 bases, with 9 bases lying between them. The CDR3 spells CASSFPGYYEQYF. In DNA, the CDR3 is TGTGCCAGCAGCTTTCCCGGGTACTACGAGCAGTACTTC.

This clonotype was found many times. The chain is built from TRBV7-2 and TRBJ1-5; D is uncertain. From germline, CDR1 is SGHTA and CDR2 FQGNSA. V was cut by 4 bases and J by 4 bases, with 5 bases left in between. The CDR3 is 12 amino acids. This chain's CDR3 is CASSYLNQPQHF. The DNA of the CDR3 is TGTGCCAGCAGCTACTTAAATCAGCCCCAGCATTTT. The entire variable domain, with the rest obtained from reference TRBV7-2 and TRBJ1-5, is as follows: GAGVSQSPSNKVTEKGKDVELRCDPISGHTALYWYRQSLGQGLEFLIYFQGNSAPDKSGLPSDRFSAERTGGSVSTLTIQRTQQEDSAVYLCASSYLNQPQHFGDGTRLSIL.

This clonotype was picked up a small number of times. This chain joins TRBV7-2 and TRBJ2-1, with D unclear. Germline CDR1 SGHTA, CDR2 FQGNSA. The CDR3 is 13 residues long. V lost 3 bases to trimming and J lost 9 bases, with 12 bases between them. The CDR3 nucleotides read TGTGCCAGCAGCTTTATAAGCATCGGTGAGCAGTTCTTC. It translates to CASSFISIGEQFF.

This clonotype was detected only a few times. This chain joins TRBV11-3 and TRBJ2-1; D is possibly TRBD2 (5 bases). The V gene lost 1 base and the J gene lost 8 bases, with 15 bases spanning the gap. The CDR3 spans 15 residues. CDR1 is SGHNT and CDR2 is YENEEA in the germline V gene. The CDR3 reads CASSLGGAAVDEQFF. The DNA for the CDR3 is TGTGCCAGCAGCTTAGGAGGAGCGGCGGTTGATGAGCAGTTCTTC.

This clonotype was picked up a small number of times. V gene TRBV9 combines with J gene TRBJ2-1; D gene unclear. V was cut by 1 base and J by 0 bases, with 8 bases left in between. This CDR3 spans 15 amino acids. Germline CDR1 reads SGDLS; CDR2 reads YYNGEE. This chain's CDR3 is CASSVQGNSYNEQFF. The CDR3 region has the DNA TGTGCCAGCAGCGTACAAGGCAACTCCTACAATGAGCAGTTCTTC.

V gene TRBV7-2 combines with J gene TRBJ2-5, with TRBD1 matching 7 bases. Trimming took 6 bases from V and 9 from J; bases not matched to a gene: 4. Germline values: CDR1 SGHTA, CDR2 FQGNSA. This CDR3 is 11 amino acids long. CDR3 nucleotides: TGTGCCAGCAGTCAAGACAGGGCCCAGTACTTC. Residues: CASSQDRAQYF.

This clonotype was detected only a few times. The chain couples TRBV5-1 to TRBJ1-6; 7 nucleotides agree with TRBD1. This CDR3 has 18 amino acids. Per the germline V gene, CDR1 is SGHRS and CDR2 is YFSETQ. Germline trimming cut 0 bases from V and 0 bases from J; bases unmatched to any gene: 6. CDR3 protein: CASSLGTGEFSYNSPLHF. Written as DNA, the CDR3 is TGCGCCAGCAGCTTGGGAACAGGGGAGTTCTCCTATAATTCACCCCTCCACTTT.

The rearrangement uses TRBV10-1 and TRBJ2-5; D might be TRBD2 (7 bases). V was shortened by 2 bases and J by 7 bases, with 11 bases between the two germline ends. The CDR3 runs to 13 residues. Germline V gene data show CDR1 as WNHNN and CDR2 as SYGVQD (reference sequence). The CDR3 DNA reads TGCGCCAGCAGTGAGGCAGGGGAGGGGACCCAGTACTTC. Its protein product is CASSEAGEGTQYF.

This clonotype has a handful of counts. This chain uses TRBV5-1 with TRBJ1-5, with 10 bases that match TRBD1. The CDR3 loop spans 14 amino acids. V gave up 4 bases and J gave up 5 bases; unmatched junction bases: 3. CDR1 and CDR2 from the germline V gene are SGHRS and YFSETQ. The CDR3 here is CASSPDRGDQPQHF. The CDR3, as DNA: TGCGCCAGCAGCCCGGACAGGGGGGATCAGCCCCAGCATTTT.

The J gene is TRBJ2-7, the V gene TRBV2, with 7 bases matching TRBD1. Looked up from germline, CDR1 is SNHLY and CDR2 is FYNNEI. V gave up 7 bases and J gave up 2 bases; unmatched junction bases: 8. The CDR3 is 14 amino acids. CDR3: CASNGGTAAYEQYF. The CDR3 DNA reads TGTGCCAGCAATGGTGGGACAGCTGCCTACGAGCAGTACTTC.

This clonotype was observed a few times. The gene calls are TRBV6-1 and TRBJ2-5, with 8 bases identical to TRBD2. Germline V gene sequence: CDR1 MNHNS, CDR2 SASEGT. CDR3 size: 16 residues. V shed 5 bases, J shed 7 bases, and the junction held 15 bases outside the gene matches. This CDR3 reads CASSPPSGGLRLTQYF. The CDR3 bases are TGTGCCAGCAGTCCTCCGAGCGGGGGCCTAAGATTGACCCAGTACTTC.

The DNA for the CDR3 is TGTGCCAGCAGTGAAGCGGTAGCTAGCTCCTACAATGAGCAGTTCTTC. Protein sequence: CASSEAVASSYNEQFF. V and J are TRBV2 and TRBJ2-1, with D hard to call. Germline V CDR1 and CDR2: SNHLY, FYNNEI. This CDR3 has 16 residues. V lost 0 bases and J lost 0, with 9 bases in between.

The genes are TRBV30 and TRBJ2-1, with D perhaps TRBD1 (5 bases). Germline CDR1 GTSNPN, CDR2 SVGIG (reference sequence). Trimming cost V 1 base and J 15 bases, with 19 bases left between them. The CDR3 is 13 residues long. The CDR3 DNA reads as TGTGCCTGGAGTGGGCTAGTTAGCCCCCAGGGGTTCTTC. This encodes CAWSGLVSPQGFF.

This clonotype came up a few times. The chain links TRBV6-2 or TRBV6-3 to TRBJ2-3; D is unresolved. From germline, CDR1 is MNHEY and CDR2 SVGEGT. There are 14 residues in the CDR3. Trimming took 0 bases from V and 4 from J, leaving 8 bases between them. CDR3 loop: CASSYSKQADTQYF. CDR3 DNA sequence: TGTGCCAGCAGTTACTCGAAGCAAGCAGATACGCAGTATTTT.

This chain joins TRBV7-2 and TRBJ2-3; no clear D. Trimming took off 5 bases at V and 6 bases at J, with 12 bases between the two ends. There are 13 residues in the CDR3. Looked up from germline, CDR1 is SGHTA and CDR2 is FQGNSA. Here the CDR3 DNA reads TGTGCCAGCAGCCCACCAGGAATTGATACGCAGTATTTT. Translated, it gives CASSPPGIDTQYF.

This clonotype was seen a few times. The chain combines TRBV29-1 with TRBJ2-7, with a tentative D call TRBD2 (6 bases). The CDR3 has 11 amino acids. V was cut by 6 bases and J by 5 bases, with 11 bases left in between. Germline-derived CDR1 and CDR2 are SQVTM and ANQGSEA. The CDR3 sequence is CSVQREHEQYF. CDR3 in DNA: TGCAGCGTCCAACGGGAGCACGAGCAGTACTTC.